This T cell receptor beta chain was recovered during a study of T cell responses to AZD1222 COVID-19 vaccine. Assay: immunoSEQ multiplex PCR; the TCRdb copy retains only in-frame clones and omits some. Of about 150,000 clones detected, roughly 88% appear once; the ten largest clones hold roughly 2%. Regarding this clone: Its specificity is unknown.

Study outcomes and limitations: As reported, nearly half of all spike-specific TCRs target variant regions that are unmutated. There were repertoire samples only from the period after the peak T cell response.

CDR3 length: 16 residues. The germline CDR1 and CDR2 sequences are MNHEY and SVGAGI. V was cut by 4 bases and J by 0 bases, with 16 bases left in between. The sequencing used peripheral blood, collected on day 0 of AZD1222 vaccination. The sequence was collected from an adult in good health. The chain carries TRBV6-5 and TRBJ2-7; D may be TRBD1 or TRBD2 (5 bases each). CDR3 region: CASSSGSRASSYEQYF. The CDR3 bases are TGTGCCAGCAGTTCGGGGAGCAGGGCTAGCTCCTACGAGCAGTACTTC.